Included here is one T cell receptor beta chain sequence, with context. The data belong to a study of blood T cell repertoires in COVID-19. Study details: Sites in the United States, Italy and Spain provided acute and convalescent COVID-19 samples. PBMCs, B-cell-depleted T cells, or T cells provided the cDNA or gDNA that made up the material.

In the original analysis: Amplifying reference gene primers gave estimates of nucleated cell counts. Data came from immunoSEQ multiplex PCR; TCRdb stores just in-frame clones and leaves some out. The V and J calls and clone size were taken over from that table, and D and trimming were inferred from the DNA. The sample shows about 520,000 clones, around 85% of them seen only once. The V gene's germline CDR1 is SGHTA and CDR2 FQGNSA. The CDR3 sequence is 15 residues long. The V gene end was trimmed by 0 bases and the J gene end by 2 bases; junction bases not matched to a gene: 3. The sequencing sample was made of peripheral blood. J is TRBJ1-1 and V is TRBV7-2; TRBD1 agrees at 7 bases. The origin of this receptor is a human donor in a cohort sampled during active COVID-19. The CDR3 nucleotides read TGTGCCAGCAGCTTAGCACAGGGGTATAACACTGAAGCTTTCTTT. It translates to CASSLAQGYNTEAFF.